This passage covers 21 T cell receptor beta chains from one sample sequenced in a study of shared clonotypes between healthy human individuals. Data came from immunoSEQ multiplex PCR; TCRdb stores just in-frame clones and leaves some out. The sample has under 1,100,000 clones; roughly 80% are singletons. The source material was memory CD4+ T cells sorted from blood. Subset here: CD45RA-negative fraction. The receptors were sampled from a man aged 18 to 30 in good health.

V usage is TRBV5-6 and J usage is TRBJ1-1; the D is unclear. The germline CDR1 and CDR2 sequences are SGHDT and YYEEEE. The CDR3 is 16 amino acids. V dropped 2 bases and J dropped 1 base, with 15 bases sitting between them. As DNA, the CDR3 is TGTGCCAGCAGCTTATCGTTAGGGAAGAAGAACACTGAAGCTTTCTTT. This translates into CASSLSLGKKNTEAFF.

The chain is built from TRBV5-1 and TRBJ2-5, with D possibly matching TRBD2 (5 bases). The CDR3 covers 14 residues. From germline, CDR1 is SGHRS and CDR2 YFSETQ. V was clipped by 2 bases and J by 5 bases, with 13 bases between them. CDR3 sequence reads: CASSFGGSGETQYF. The CDR3, as DNA: TGCGCCAGCAGCTTCGGCGGGTCGGGGGAGACCCAGTACTTC.

The V and J genes are TRBV11-1 and TRBJ2-7; D gene ambiguous. The V end was cut by 1 base, the J end by 6 bases, with 13 bases between. The germline CDR1 and CDR2 sequences are SGHAT and FQDESV (reference sequence). CDR3 size: 14 residues. CDR3 nucleotide sequence: TGTGCCAGCAGCTTAGGGTTTCAGTCTACCGAGCAGTACTTC. Protein: CASSLGFQSTEQYF.

The chain links TRBV5-1 to TRBJ2-5, with TRBD2 identical over 8 bases. CDR1 is SGHRS, CDR2 YFSETQ, per germline. J was trimmed by 3 bases and V by 6 bases; bases with no gene match: 13. The CDR3 is 16 residues long. Written as DNA, the CDR3 is TGCGCCAGCACCCGAGGGGCGGGGGGTCACGAAGAGACCCAGTACTTC. Its translation is CASTRGAGGHEETQYF.

V is TRBV5-1 and J is TRBJ2-3; D is tentatively TRBD1 or TRBD2 (5 bases each). This CDR3 contains 15 residues. V gave up 0 bases and J gave up 2 bases, with 10 bases separating them. Germline V gene sequence: CDR1 SGHRS, CDR2 YFSETQ. CDR3 coding DNA: TGCGCCAGCAGCTTGGGGGGGTCAACCACAGATACGCAGTATTTT. Residues: CASSLGGSTTDTQYF.

The chain links TRBV5-1 to TRBJ1-3, with a possible D match to TRBD1 (5 bases). CDR1 SGHRS and CDR2 YFSETQ come from the germline V gene. V dropped 3 bases and J dropped 0 bases, with 13 bases sitting between them. The CDR3 has 16 residues. The CDR3: CASSSGTSNSGNTIYF. The CDR3 DNA reads as TGCGCCAGCAGCTCGGGGACTTCCAACTCTGGAAACACCATATATTTT.

The rearrangement uses TRBV12-5 and TRBJ2-5; 9 bases agree with TRBD2. Germline CDR1 reads LGHNT; CDR2 reads FRNRAP. Trimming cost V 4 bases and J 1 base; bases outside gene matches: 1. CDR3 length equals 14 residues. The chain's CDR3 is CASGSTSGQETQYF. The CDR3 DNA reads TGTGCTAGTGGTTCGACTAGCGGCCAAGAGACCCAGTACTTC.

This sequence joins TRBV11-2 and TRBJ2-2; D perhaps matches TRBD1 (6 bases). The CDR3 length is 15 residues. V was shortened by 6 bases and J by 1 base, with 12 bases between the two germline ends. The germline V gene encodes CDR1 SGHAT and CDR2 FQNNGV. This CDR3 reads CASRLQGGNTGELFF. Written as DNA, the CDR3 is TGTGCCAGCAGGCTACAGGGCGGGAACACCGGGGAGCTGTTTTTT. Full variable domain (outside the CDR3, taken from reference TRBV11-2 and TRBJ2-2): EAGVAQSPRYKIIEKRQSVAFWCNPISGHATLYWYQQILGQGPKLLIQFQNNGVVDDSQLPKDRFSAERLKGVDSTLKIQPAKLEDSAVYLCASRLQGGNTGELFFGEGSRLTVL.

This clone has only a few counts. The rearrangement uses TRBV28 and TRBJ1-5; TRBD1 matches at 12 bases. The germline gives CDR1 MDHEN, CDR2 SYDVKM. J lost 7 bases, V lost 6 bases, and 4 bases had no gene match. This CDR3 comprises 14 residues. The CDR3, as DNA: TGTGCCAGCAGCGGGACAGGGGGCGGACAGCCCCAGCATTTT. It is translated as CASSGTGGGQPQHF.

J is TRBJ1-1 and V is TRBV6-1, with D hard to call. The germline V gene encodes CDR1 MNHNS and CDR2 SASEGT. V was pared by 0 bases and J by 3 bases, with 8 bases between. The CDR3 length is 14 residues. The CDR3 DNA reads TGTGCCAGCAGTGAAGCAGAGGAATACACTGAAGCTTTCTTT. It yields the protein CASSEAEEYTEAFF.

This chain joins TRBV10-3 and TRBJ2-2; TRBD1 aligns across 10 bases. The length of the CDR3 is 16 residues. Trimming cost V 3 bases and J 5 bases; bases outside gene matches: 6. Per the germline V gene, CDR1 is ENHRY and CDR2 is SYGVKD. Here the CDR3 reads CAISDRDRGNTGELFF. The DNA of the CDR3 is TGTGCCATCAGTGACCGGGACAGGGGAAATACCGGGGAGCTGTTTTTT.

The table lists this clone with a few counts. V and J are TRBV10-3 and TRBJ1-5; D remains unclear. V gave up 2 bases and J gave up 5 bases, with 4 bases separating them. Germline V gene lookup returns CDR1 ENHRY and CDR2 SYGVKD. The CDR3 runs to 12 residues. CDR3 coding DNA: TGTGCCATCAGTGAGCCGGATCAGCCCCAGCATTTT. Its protein is CAISEPDQPQHF.

V and J are TRBV12-5 and TRBJ1-1, with D tentatively TRBD1 (6 bases). There are 15 residues in the CDR3. V gave up 5 bases and J gave up 1 base, with 14 bases separating them. From germline, CDR1 is LGHNT and CDR2 FRNRAP. The CDR3 protein is CASGLGAVANTEAFF. The CDR3 DNA is TGTGCTAGTGGTCTGGGGGCGGTTGCGAACACTGAAGCTTTCTTT. The variable domain in full, with the rest retrieved from reference TRBV12-5 and TRBJ1-1, is DARVTQTPRHKVTEMGQEVTMRCQPILGHNTVFWYRQTMMQGLELLAYFRNRAPLDDSGMPKDRFSAEMPDATLATLKIQPSEPRDSAVYFCASGLGAVANTEAFFGQGTRLTVV.

This chain connects TRBV7-2 to TRBJ2-7; D is perhaps TRBD2 (5 bases). Trimming pared 5 bases from V and 0 bases from J, leaving 11 bases between. This CDR3 comprises 14 residues. Germline V CDR1 and CDR2: SGHTA, FQGNSA. Written as DNA, the CDR3 is TGTGCCAGCAGCAAAGGAGGCAGCTCCTACGAGCAGTACTTC. Its translation is CASSKGGSSYEQYF.

This clone was counted a single time. This sequence joins TRBV4-3 and TRBJ1-1; tentative D call: TRBD1 (5 bases). CDR3 length: 19 amino acids. Trimming pared 0 bases from V and 4 bases from J, leaving 24 bases between. Germline lookup yields CDR1 LGHNA and CDR2 YSLEER. The CDR3 region is CASSQELGVMGRVGTEAFF. As DNA, the CDR3 is TGCGCCAGCAGCCAAGAACTCGGAGTTATGGGGCGGGTCGGCACTGAAGCTTTCTTT.

The rearrangement links TRBV4-1 to TRBJ2-5, with 9 bases identical to TRBD1. In germline, CDR1 is MGHRA, CDR2 YSYEKL. Trimming cost V 4 bases and J 4 bases; bases outside gene matches: 7. The CDR3 runs 15 residues. As DNA, the CDR3 is TGCGCCAGCAGCCTCGCCGGGACAGGGCCAGAGACCCAGTACTTC. Amino acid sequence: CASSLAGTGPETQYF.

This chain uses TRBV5-4 with TRBJ2-7; tentative D call: TRBD2 (5 bases). This CDR3 has 14 residues. Trimming removed 4 bases at V and 3 bases at J, with 14 bases between. Germline V gives CDR1 SGHNT, CDR2 YYREEE (reference sequence). The CDR3: CASSTRGIDYEQYF. DNA of the CDR3: TGTGCCAGCAGCACCCGGGGAATTGACTACGAGCAGTACTTC.

This chain connects TRBV29-1 to TRBJ2-3; TRBD2 matches at 11 bases. Trimming removed 6 bases from V and 8 bases from J; junction bases left unmatched: 7. The CDR3 runs 13 residues. The V gene's germline CDR1 is SQVTM and CDR2 ANQGSEA. CDR3 coding DNA: TGCAGCGTCCCACTAGCGGGGGATGGTACGCAGTATTTT. Amino acid sequence: CSVPLAGDGTQYF.

The V and J genes are TRBV11-2 and TRBJ2-7, with 7 nucleotides matching TRBD2. The CDR3 runs to 16 residues. The V segment lost 1 base and the J segment 3 bases; nucleotides outside the gene matches: 9. CDR1 is SGHAT, CDR2 FQNNGV, per germline. The CDR3 spells CASSLVGGGNYYEQYF. The CDR3 nucleotides are TGTGCCAGCAGCTTAGTAGGCGGGGGAAACTACTACGAGCAGTACTTC.

This clone was detected once. The chain uses TRBV5-6 and TRBJ2-3, with 8 bases lining up with TRBD2. After removal of 0 bases from V and 5 bases from J, the junction contained 2 bases not matched to a gene. This CDR3 region has 14 residues. Germline V CDR1 and CDR2: SGHDT, YYEEEE. As DNA, the CDR3 is TGTGCCAGCAGCTTGGTAGCGGGAAGAGATACGCAGTATTTT. Translating it yields CASSLVAGRDTQYF. The whole variable domain, filled in from reference TRBV5-6 and TRBJ2-3, reads DAGVTQSPTHLIKTRGQQVTLRCSPKSGHDTVSWYQQALGQGPQFIFQYYEEEERQRGNFPDRFSGHQFPNYSSELNVNALLLGDSALYLCASSLVAGRDTQYFGPGTRLTVL.

Points on this clone: The sample carries other DNA sequences with the same CDR3. The J gene is TRBJ1-1, the V gene TRBV6-5, with 8 positions matching TRBD1. V shed 6 bases and J 3 bases; nucleotides not matched to a gene: 3. CDR1 MNHEY and CDR2 SVGAGI come from the germline V gene. The CDR3 extends over 13 amino acids. The CDR3 protein is CASSRQGYTEAFF. The CDR3 DNA follows: TGTGCCAGCAGCCGACAGGGGTACACTGAAGCTTTCTTT.